The 3 T cell receptor beta chains listed next were all sequenced from one sample in a study of post-analysis software for immune sequencing data. No antigens are known for them. Overall study results and limits: TRBV5-6, TRBV5-1 and TRBV20-1 belonged to a set of about 5 TRBV segments that were more frequent in patients than controls.

Unique molecular identifiers were built into the TCR beta cDNA libraries. TCRdb independently ran MiXCR on the PCR reads; one entry per CDR3 protein. Of roughly 870,000 distinct CDR3 sequences in the sample, roughly 50% were seen once. Input material: blood. The receptors were gathered from a girl between 5 and 17 years old with multiple sclerosis.

The V call is TRBV2, the J call TRBJ1-1; the D is unclear. V was pared by 4 bases and J by 0 bases, with 9 bases between. The CDR3 loop spans 14 amino acids. Per germline, CDR1 SNHLY and CDR2 FYNNEI. The CDR3 nucleotides are TGTGCCAGCAGTGGTCAGCACATGAACACTGAAGCTTTCTTT. It codes for CASSGQHMNTEAFF. The complete variable domain, with remaining parts taken from reference TRBV2 and TRBJ1-1, reads EPEVTQTPSHQVTQMGQEVILRCVPISNHLYFYWYRQILGQKVEFLVSFYNNEISEKSEIFDDQFSVERPDGSNFTLKIRSTKLEDSAMYFCASSGQHMNTEAFFGQGTRLTVV.

The chain is built from TRBV5-6 and TRBJ1-4, with D maybe TRBD1 (5 bases). The V end was cut by 1 base, the J end by 8 bases, with 15 bases between. Germline values: CDR1 SGHDT, CDR2 YYEEEE. The CDR3 spans 15 residues. The CDR3 nucleotides are TGTGCCAGCAGCTTGCGTTGGGCCCGGGGCGAAAAACTGTTTTTT. It codes for CASSLRWARGEKLFF.

This chain uses TRBV12-5 with TRBJ2-1; TRBD1 is a possible D gene (5 bases). The CDR3 covers 14 residues. Germline V gene sequence: CDR1 LGHNT, CDR2 FRNRAP. The V and J ends lost 1 base and 9 bases respectively, with 13 bases between them. CDR3 DNA: TGTGCTAGTGGTTTGGGACCCAGGGTTGCTGAGCAGTTCTTC. Translated, it gives CASGLGPRVAEQFF.